The 10 T cell receptor beta chains listed next were all sequenced from one sample in a study of CD8 T cells in ankylosing spondylitis. General observations from the study: Typical of ankylosing spondylitis blood, it appeared, was a TCR beta motif of 7 or 8 highly homologous variants.

These TCRs' antigens remain unknown. TCRdb fed the 5' RACE reads into MiXCR, producing one record per CDR3 protein. The repertoire holds hundreds of thousands of distinct CDR3 sequences, with approximately 10% as singletons. The source material was blood, either unsorted or a sorted T cell fraction (not recorded which). These receptors were taken from a male donor with ankylosing spondylitis.

In this sample, this clonotype turned up many times. V and J are TRBV10-3 and TRBJ1-5, with D unclear. Germline V lookup: CDR1 ENHRY, CDR2 SYGVKD. This CDR3 is 13 amino acids long. V lost 5 bases and J 9 bases, leaving 14 bases between the germline ends. CDR3 coding DNA: TGTGCCATCAGTCCCACAGTCCCTTGGCCCCAGCATTTT. This gives the protein CAISPTVPWPQHF.

Ten or more counts support this clonotype. This chain connects TRBV10-3 to TRBJ2-7; tentatively, D is TRBD1 or TRBD2 (5 bases each). The CDR3 sequence is 14 residues long. In germline, CDR1 is ENHRY, CDR2 SYGVKD. Trimming removed 1 base from V and 4 bases from J, with 11 bases in between. The DNA of the CDR3 is TGTGCCATCAGTGAGTACGGGGCCGATTACGAGCAGTACTTC. It yields the protein CAISEYGADYEQYF.

The J gene is TRBJ1-2, the V gene TRBV4-1, with TRBD1 as a possible D gene (6 bases). CDR1 and CDR2 (germline): MGHRA, YSYEKL. The CDR3 totals 14 residues. Trimming shortened V by 4 bases and J by 8 bases, and 17 bases separated the two germline ends. The CDR3 DNA reads as TGCGCCAGCAGCCGAGTAGCAGGGGAGTACGGCTACACCTTC. Translation gives CASSRVAGEYGYTF.

This clonotype was picked up a small number of times. The genes are TRBV5-5 and TRBJ2-3; 7 bases line up with TRBD2. V was clipped by 5 bases and J by 4 bases; unmatched bases: 16. The CDR3 is 17 residues long. Germline values: CDR1 SGHKS, CDR2 YYEKEE (reference sequence). The CDR3 nucleotides read TGTGCCAGCAGTTTTTCTAGCGGTCCCAGTAGGCCAGATACGCAGTATTTT. Its translation: CASSFSSGPSRPDTQYF.

V and J are TRBV11-2 and TRBJ2-5; maybe TRBD1 (6 bases). In germline, CDR1 is SGHAT, CDR2 FQNNGV. The CDR3 loop spans 15 amino acids. The V gene lost 1 base and the J gene lost 4 bases, with 13 bases spanning the gap. The CDR3 DNA sequence: TGTGCCAGCAGCTTAGGCCCACAGGGACGAGAGACCCAGTACTTC. The encoded protein is CASSLGPQGRETQYF.

This clonotype turned up a few times. The chain is built from TRBV18 and TRBJ2-3; TRBD1 matches at 7 bases. This CDR3 region has 14 residues. J lost 7 bases, V lost 4 bases, and 8 bases had no gene match. Germline assignment: CDR1 KGHSH and CDR2 LQKENI. The CDR3 spells CASSLDRVRNTQYF. CDR3 sequence (DNA): TGTGCCAGCTCACTCGACAGGGTTAGAAATACGCAGTATTTT.

This clonotype has a handful of counts. The rearrangement links TRBV4-2 to TRBJ1-2; a possible D gene is TRBD1 (5 bases). Germline V lookup: CDR1 LGHNA, CDR2 YNFKEQ. Trimming took off 1 base at V and 6 bases at J, with 15 bases between the two ends. The length of the CDR3 is 15 residues. As DNA, the CDR3 is TGTGCCAGCAGCCAAGGAGGCAGGGAAAGGGATGGCTACACCTTC. It encodes CASSQGGRERDGYTF.

The sample holds a few counts of this clonotype. The chain uses TRBV20-1 and TRBJ2-3; 10 positions agree with TRBD1. V trimming: 3 bases; J trimming: 2 bases; junction bases outside the gene matches: 11. CDR3 length: 17 amino acids. Germline CDR1 and CDR2: DFQATT and SNEGSKA (reference sequence). CDR3 loop: CSASGTGATVNTDTQYF. The CDR3 nucleotides are TGCAGTGCTAGTGGGACAGGGGCCACCGTGAACACAGATACGCAGTATTTT.

The CDR3 bases are TGTGCCAGCTCGGTAGGTCGACTGGAAGCTTTCTTT. The encoded protein is CASSVGRLEAFF. The chain uses TRBV7-9 and TRBJ1-1; D call uncertain. The CDR3 consists of 12 residues. In germline, CDR1 is SEHNR, CDR2 FQNEAQ (reference sequence). Between the trimmed V and J ends, which lost 8 bases and 8 bases, there was a span of 15 bases. The complete variable domain, with remaining parts taken from reference TRBV7-9 and TRBJ1-1, reads DTGVSQNPRHKITKRGQNVTFRCDPISEHNRLYWYRQTLGQGPEFLTYFQNEAQLEKSRLLSDRFSAERPKGSFSTLEIQRTEQGDSAMYLCASSVGRLEAFFGQGTRLTVV.

This clonotype has a handful of counts. The gene calls are TRBV5-1 and TRBJ2-1; 10 bases line up with TRBD2. The CDR3 has 15 residues. Per the germline V gene, CDR1 is SGHRS and CDR2 is YFSETQ. After removal of 4 bases from V and 5 bases from J, the junction contained 6 bases not matched to a gene. CDR3 loop: CASSTSGITDNEQFF. In nucleotides, the CDR3 is TGCGCCAGCAGCACTAGCGGGATAACGGACAATGAGCAGTTCTTC.